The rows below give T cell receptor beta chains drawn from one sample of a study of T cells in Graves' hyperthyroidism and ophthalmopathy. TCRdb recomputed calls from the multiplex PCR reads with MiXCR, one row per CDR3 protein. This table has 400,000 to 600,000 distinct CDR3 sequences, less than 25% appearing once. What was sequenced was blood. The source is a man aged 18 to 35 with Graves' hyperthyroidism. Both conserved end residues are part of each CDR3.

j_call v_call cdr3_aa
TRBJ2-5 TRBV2 CASLKTRGVYQETQYF
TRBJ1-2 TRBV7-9 CASSPAGGGDYGYTF
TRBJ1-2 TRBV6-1 CASVRGPLDNYGYTF
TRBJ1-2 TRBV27 CASSPLPRGSYGYTF
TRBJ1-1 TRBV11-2 CASSLSYPTWGTTEAFF
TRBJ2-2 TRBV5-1 CASSSRATNTGELFF
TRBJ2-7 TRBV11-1 CASSLGVRRAGGLDEQYF
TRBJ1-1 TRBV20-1 CSGHWSLLNTEAFF
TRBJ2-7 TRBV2 CASLLVGGPYEQYF
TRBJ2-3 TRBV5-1 CASSTGRSSTDTQYF
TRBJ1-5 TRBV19 CASSILPGKGQPQHF
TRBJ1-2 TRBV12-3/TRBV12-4 CASSPRQGAYGYTF
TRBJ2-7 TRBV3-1 CASSQVRDSYEQYF
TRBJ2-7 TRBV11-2 CASRSSSGSYEQYF
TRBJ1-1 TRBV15 CATSRDRAGNTEAFF
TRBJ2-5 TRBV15 CATSRAPGAQETQYF
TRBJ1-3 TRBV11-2 CASSLGGTGTGNTIYF
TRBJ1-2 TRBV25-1 CASNGPGPAWEGYTF
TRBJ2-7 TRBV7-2 CASSLVGGDIYEQYF
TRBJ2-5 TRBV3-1 CASSLRLSGTTMGRETQYF
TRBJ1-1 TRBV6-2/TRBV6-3 CASRETGNPEAFF
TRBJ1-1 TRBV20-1 CSAVAGDAEAFF
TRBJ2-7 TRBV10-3 CAISGDGSYEQYF
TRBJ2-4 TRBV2 CASSRPGADIQYF
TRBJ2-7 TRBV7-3 CASSLQPSYEQYF
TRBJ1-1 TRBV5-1 CASSFPLDRANTEAFF
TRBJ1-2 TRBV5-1 CASSTSGVFGYTF
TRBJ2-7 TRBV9 CASSVASGGPEGPHEQYF
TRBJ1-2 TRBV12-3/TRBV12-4 CASSLWDDYGYTF
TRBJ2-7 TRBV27 CASSSGGLLYEQYF
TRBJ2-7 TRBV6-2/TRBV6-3 CASSPWGLTTSQYF
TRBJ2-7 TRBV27 CASSFSWDRPEQYF
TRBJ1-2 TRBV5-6 CVSSLAPGNIDGYTF
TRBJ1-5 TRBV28 CASSFGTASNQPQHF
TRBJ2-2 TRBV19 CASEDTNTGELFF
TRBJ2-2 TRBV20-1 CSAYTAGGPGELFF
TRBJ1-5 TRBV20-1 CSARQGSQPQHF
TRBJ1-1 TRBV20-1 CSARVRENTEAFF
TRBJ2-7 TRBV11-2 CASSLGGGYHYEQYF
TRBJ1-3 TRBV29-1 CSVHGEPLGNTIYF
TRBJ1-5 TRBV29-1 CSVRTGGGNQPQHF
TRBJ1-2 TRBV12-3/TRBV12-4 CASSRKTGRYGYTF
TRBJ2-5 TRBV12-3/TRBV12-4 CASRQFPQGQETQYF
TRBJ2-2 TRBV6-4 CASSPHSGGAGTGELFF
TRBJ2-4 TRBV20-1 CSASIPGDIKYF
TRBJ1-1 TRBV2 CASSGERLNTEAFF
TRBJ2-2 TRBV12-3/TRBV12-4 CASSFFRAGELFF
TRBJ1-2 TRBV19 CASSPSVGQLANTF
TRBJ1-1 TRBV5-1 CASSLEGPTEAFF
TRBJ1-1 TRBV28 CASTSLNTEAFF
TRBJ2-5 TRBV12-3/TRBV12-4 CASTLGGLEQETQYF